This T cell receptor (beta chain) was captured by sequencing in a study of tumor-infiltrating lymphocytes in primary liver carcinoma. Study in general: Participating patients were men and women between 30 and 69 years old.

Each 20-30 mg portion of unsorted bulk tissue served as the source for co-extraction of RNA and DNA. A note on this clonotype: One end of the junction fails to match germline, which may point to a read error.

CDR1 is MNHEY, CDR2 SVGEGT, per germline. CDR3 length: 15 amino acids. The input was 500 ng total RNA; TCR beta cDNA was made from it with a constant-region primer. ARM-PCR was slightly modified, and three nested multiplex PCR rounds with it gave rise to the TCR beta libraries. Rounds one and two of PCR, each of about 10 cycles, were primed with TRBV1-TRBV30 forward primers and a C-beta reverse primer. TCRdb redid the calling of the multiplex PCR reads with MiXCR, one entry per CDR3 protein. The profile shows some 64,000 distinct CDR3 sequences, about two thirds of them singletons. J is TRBJ2-3 and V is TRBV6-2 or TRBV6-3; 7 bases line up with TRBD1. The sequencing sample was made of liver tumor tissue from sampling region 4. Subset given: tumor region T4, right-lateral pole. The clonotype originates from a man between 35 and 55 years old with primary liver carcinoma and hepatitis B virus infection. CDR3 in amino acids: CSSSYSSSGTDTQNF. CDR3 sequence (DNA): TGTTCCAGTAGTTACTCGTCGTCGGGGACAGATACGCAGAATTTT.